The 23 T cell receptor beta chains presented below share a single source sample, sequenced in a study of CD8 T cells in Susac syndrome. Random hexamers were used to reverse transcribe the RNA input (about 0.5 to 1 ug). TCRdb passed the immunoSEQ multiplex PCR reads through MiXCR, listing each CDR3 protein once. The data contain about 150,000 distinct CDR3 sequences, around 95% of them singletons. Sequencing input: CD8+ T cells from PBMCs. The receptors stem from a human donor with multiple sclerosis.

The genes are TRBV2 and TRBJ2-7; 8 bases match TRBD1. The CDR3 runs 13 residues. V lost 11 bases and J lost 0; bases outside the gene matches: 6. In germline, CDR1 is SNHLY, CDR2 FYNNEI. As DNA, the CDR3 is TGTGCCGGACGGGACAGGTCCTCCTACGAGCAGTACTTC. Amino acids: CAGRDRSSYEQYF.

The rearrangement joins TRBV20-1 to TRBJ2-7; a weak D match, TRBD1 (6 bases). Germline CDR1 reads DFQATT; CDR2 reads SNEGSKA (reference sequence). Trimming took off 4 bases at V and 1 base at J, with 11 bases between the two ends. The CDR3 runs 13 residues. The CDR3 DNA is TGCAGTGCTACGGACAGTAAGTCCTACGAGCAGTACGTC. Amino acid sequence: CSATDSKSYEQYV.

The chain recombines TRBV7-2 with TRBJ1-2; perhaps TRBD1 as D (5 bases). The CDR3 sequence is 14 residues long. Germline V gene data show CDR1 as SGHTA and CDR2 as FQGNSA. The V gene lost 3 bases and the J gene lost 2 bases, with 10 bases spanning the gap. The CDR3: CASSFIDRNYGYTF. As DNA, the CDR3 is TGTGCCAGCAGCTTCATTGACAGAAACTATGGCTACACCTTC.

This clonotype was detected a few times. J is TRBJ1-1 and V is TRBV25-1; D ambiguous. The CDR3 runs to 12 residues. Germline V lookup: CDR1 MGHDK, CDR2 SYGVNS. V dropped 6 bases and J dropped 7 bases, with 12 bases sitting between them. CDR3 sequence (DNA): TGTGCCAGCAGCATGGGTCAAGGTGAAGCTTTCTTT. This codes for CASSMGQGEAFF.

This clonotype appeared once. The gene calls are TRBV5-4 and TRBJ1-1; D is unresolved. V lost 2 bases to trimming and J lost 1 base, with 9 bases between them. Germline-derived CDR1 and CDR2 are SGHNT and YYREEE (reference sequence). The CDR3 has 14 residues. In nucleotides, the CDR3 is TGTGCCAGCAGCTTAGAGGGAACGAACACTGAAGCTTTCTTT. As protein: CASSLEGTNTEAFF.

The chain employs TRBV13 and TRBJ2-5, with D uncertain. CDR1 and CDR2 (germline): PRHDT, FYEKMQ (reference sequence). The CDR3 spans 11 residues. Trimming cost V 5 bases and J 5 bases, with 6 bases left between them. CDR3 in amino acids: CASSTAETQYF. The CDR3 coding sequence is TGTGCCAGCAGCACCGCCGAGACCCAGTACTTC.

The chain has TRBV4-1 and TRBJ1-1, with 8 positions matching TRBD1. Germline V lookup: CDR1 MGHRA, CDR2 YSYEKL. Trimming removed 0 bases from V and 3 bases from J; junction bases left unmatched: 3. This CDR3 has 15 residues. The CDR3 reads CASSQDTGGDTEAFF. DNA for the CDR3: TGCGCCAGCAGCCAAGATACAGGGGGAGACACTGAAGCTTTCTTT.

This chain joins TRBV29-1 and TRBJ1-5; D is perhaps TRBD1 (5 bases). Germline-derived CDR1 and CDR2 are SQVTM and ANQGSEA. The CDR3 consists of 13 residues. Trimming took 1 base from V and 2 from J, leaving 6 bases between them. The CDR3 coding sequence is TGCAGCGTTGAAGGAGGGGGCAATCAGCCCCAGCATTTT. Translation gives CSVEGGGNQPQHF.

The CDR3 here is CASSLVTGVEQYF. The CDR3 nucleotides are TGTGCCAGCAGCTTAGTGACAGGGGTCGAGCAGTACTTC. The genes are TRBV7-8 and TRBJ2-7, with 8 bases matching TRBD1. CDR3 size: 13 residues. The V and J ends lost 1 base and 6 bases, in that order; junction bases with no gene match: 2. The germline gives CDR1 SGHVS, CDR2 FQNEAQ.

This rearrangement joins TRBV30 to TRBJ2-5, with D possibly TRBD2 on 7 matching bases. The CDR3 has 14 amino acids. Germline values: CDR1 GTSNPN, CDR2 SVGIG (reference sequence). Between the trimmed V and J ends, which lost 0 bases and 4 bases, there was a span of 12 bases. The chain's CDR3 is CAWSVGGGAETQYF. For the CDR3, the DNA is TGTGCCTGGAGTGTAGGGGGAGGGGCAGAGACCCAGTACTTC.

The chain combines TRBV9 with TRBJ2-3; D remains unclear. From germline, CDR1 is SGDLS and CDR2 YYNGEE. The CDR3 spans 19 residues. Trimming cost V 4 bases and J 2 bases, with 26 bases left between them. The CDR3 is CASSPQPSDHSILTDTQYF. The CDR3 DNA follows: TGTGCCAGCAGCCCTCAACCCTCCGACCATTCGATACTCACAGATACGCAGTATTTT.

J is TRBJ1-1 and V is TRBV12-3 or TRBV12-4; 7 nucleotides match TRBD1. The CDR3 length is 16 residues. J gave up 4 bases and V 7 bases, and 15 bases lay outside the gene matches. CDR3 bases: TGTGCCAGCATCCCCAGGGGGAGGGATGTATCCACTGAAGCTTTCTTT. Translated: CASIPRGRDVSTEAFF.

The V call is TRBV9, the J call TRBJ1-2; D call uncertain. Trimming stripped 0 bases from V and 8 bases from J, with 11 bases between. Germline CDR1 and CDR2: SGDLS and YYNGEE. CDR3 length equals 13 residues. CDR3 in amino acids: CASSVGSPGGYTF. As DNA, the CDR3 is TGTGCCAGCAGCGTAGGGAGTCCTGGAGGCTACACCTTC.

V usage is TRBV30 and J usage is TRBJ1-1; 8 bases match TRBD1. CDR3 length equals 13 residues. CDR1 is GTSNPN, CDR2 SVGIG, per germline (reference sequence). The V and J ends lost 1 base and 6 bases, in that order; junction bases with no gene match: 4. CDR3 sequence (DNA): TGTGCCTGGAGTGCCCTGACAGGGGCTGAAGCTTTCTTT. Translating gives CAWSALTGAEAFF.

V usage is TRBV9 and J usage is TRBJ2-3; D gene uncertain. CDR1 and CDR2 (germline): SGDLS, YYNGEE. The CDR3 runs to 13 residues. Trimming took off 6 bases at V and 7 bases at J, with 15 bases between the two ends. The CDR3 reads CASTGLRGNTQYF. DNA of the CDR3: TGTGCCAGCACAGGTCTACGTGGGAATACGCAGTATTTT.

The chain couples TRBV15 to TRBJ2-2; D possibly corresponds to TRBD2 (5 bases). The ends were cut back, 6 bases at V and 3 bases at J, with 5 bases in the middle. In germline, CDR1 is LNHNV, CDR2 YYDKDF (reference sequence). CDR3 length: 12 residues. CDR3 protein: CATRRDTGELFF. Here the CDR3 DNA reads TGTGCCACCAGGCGGGACACCGGGGAGCTGTTTTTT.

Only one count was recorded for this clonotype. The chain's CDR3 is CASSLALEGNQPQHF. The CDR3 nucleotides read TGTGCCAGCAGCTTGGCATTGGAGGGAAATCAGCCCCAGCATTTT. The chain recombines TRBV5-6 with TRBJ1-5; D gene ambiguous. Trimming cost V 0 bases and J 4 bases, with 11 bases left between them. CDR3 length: 15 residues. Germline values: CDR1 SGHDT, CDR2 YYEEEE.

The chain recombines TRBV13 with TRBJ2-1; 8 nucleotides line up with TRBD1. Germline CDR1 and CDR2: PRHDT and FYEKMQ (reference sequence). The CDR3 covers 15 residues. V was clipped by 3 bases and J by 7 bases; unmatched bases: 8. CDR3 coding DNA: TGTGCCAGCAGCTTCGGTGGCAGGGGGCCTAATGAGCAGTTCTTC. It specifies CASSFGGRGPNEQFF.

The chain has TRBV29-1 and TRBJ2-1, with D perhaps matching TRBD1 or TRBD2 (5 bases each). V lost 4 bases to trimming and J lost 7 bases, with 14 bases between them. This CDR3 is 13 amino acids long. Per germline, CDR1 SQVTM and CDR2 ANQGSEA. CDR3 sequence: CSVGGPLGNEQFF. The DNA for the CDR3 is TGCAGCGTTGGGGGACCACTTGGGAATGAGCAGTTCTTC.

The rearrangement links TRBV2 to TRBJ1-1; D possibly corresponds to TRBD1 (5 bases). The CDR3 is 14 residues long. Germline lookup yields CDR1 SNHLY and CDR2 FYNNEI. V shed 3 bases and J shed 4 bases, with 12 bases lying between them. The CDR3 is CASSDKGRGTEAFF. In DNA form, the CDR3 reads TGTGCCAGCAGTGACAAGGGACGGGGCACTGAAGCTTTCTTT.

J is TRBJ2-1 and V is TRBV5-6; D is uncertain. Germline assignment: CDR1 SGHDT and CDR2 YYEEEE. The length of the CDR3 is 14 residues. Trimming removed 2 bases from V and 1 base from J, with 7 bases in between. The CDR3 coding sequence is TGTGCCAGCAGCTTAGAAGCGTCCTACAATGAGCAGTTCTTC. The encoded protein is CASSLEASYNEQFF.

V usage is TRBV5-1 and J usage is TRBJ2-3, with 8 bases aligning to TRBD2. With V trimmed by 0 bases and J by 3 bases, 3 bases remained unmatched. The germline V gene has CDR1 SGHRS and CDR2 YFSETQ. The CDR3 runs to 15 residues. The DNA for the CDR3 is TGCGCCAGCAGCTTGGATAGCGGGATGACAGATACGCAGTATTTT. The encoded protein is CASSLDSGMTDTQYF.

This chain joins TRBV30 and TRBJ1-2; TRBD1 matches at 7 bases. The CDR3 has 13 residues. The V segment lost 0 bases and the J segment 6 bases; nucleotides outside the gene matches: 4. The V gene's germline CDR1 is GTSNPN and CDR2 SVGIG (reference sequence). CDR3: CAWSVGQGDGYTF. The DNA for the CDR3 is TGTGCCTGGAGTGTCGGGCAGGGGGATGGCTACACCTTC.